This T cell receptor beta chain comes out of a study of T cell responses to AZD1222 COVID-19 vaccine. Losses at the gene ends were 3 bases for V and 4 bases for J; bases not matched to a gene: 5. CDR3 length: 13 amino acids. Germline V gene lookup returns CDR1 SQVTM and CDR2 ANQGSEA. Concerning this clone itself: What it binds is unknown.

General observations from the study: Vaccine-associated CD4 TCRs spanned spike, dominant at 160-218 and 743-854.

Some clones are missing from TCRdb's copy, which holds only in-frame ones; the method was immunoSEQ multiplex PCR. The repertoire consists of over 150,000 clones, with 80% to 90% occurring once and the leading ten covering 5.5% to 6%. This TCR was recovered from an adult in good health. The chain has TRBV29-1 and TRBJ1-2; 7 bases agree with TRBD1. Here the sequenced sample was peripheral blood, taken on day 0 of MenACWY control vaccination. The DNA of the CDR3 is TGCAGCGTTGAGGTCAGGGGGAGCTATGGCTACACCTTC. This gives the protein CSVEVRGSYGYTF.